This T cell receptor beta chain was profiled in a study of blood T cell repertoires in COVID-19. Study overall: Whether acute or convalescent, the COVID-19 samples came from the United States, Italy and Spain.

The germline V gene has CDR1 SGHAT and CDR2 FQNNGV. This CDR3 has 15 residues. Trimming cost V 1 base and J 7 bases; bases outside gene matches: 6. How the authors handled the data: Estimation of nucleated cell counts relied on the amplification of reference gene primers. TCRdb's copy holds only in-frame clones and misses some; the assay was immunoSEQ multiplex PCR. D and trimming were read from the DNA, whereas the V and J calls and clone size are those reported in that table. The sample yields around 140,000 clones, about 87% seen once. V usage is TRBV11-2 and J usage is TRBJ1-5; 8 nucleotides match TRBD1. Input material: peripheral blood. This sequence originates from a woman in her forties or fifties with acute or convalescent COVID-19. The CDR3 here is CASSLARGHWQPQHF. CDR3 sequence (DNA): TGTGCCAGCAGCTTAGCCAGGGGGCACTGGCAGCCCCAGCATTTT.